The 31 T cell receptor beta chains below come from one sample, sequenced in a study of Graves' ophthalmopathy and Graves' hyperthyroidism. RNA transcripts were the source from which TCR beta CDR3 regions were amplified. After a first-round RT-PCR with HTBI primers, a second-round multiplex PCR was run. A single record per CDR3 protein comes from TCRdb applying MiXCR to the multiplex PCR reads. The table includes just over 600,000 distinct CDR3 sequences, 22% detected once. The sequenced sample consisted of peripheral blood. The source of these receptors is a woman younger than 30 with stable Graves' hyperthyroidism. Some clones in this sample may be carry-over from other donors' samples.

This clonotype was observed many times. This chain links TRBV2 with TRBJ1-5; 8 bases are shared with TRBD1. Germline loops: CDR1 SNHLY, CDR2 FYNNEI. CDR3 length equals 16 residues. V lost 0 bases and J lost 7; bases outside the gene matches: 8. The CDR3 spells CASSEALAGGGQPQHF. CDR3 nucleotides: TGTGCCAGCAGTGAAGCGCTGGCAGGGGGCGGACAGCCCCAGCATTTT.

The genes are TRBV6-1 and TRBJ1-1; D uncertain. The ends were cut back, 4 bases at V and 3 bases at J, with 9 bases in the middle. The CDR3 runs to 13 residues. Looked up from germline, CDR1 is MNHNS and CDR2 is SASEGT. As DNA, the CDR3 is TGTGCCAGCAGTGGGGCCTCCCACACTGAAGCTTTCTTT. Amino acid sequence: CASSGASHTEAFF.

In this sample, this clonotype turned up a few times. The chain joins TRBV5-1 to TRBJ2-7; D possibly corresponds to TRBD1 (9 bases). Trimming removed 4 bases at V and 3 bases at J, with 20 bases between. Germline assignment: CDR1 SGHRS and CDR2 YFSETQ. The CDR3 covers 16 residues. The CDR3 sequence is CASSRTGGTGFYEQYF. In nucleotides, the CDR3 is TGCGCCAGCAGCCGAACGGGAGGGACAGGGTTCTACGAGCAGTACTTC.

Remarks on this clonotype: A junction boundary mismatches the germline segment, possibly from a read error. The chain links TRBV19 to TRBJ1-1; D not certain. Germline V lookup: CDR1 LNHDA, CDR2 SQIVND (reference sequence). This CDR3 has 18 residues. The CDR3 coding sequence is TGTGCCAGTAGCCCCTCTTGGGTCAGGCCCGTCATGAACACTGATGCTTTCTTT. Translated, it gives CASSPSWVRPVMNTDAFF.

This clonotype was counted many times. The rearrangement joins TRBV28 to TRBJ2-7; 9 bases agree with TRBD2. The trim removed 3 bases at V and 0 bases at J, leaving 9 bases unmatched. This CDR3 region has 17 residues. Germline CDR1 and CDR2: MDHEN and SYDVKM. CDR3 coding DNA: TGTGCCAGCAGTTTGGCTAGCGGGAAGACGGTCTCCTACGAGCAGTACTTC. This encodes CASSLASGKTVSYEQYF.

This clonotype was seen many times. The V gene is TRBV7-9, the J gene TRBJ2-7; 8 bases map to TRBD2. Germline CDR1 SEHNR, CDR2 FQNEAQ (reference sequence). With 6 bases clipped from V and 2 bases from J, the junction kept 6 bases outside the gene matches. The CDR3 covers 14 residues. This CDR3 reads CASSYPGGPYEQYF. For the CDR3, the DNA is TGTGCCAGCAGTTACCCGGGGGGGCCCTACGAGCAGTACTTC. Complete variable domain (other parts from reference TRBV7-9 and TRBJ2-7): DTGVSQNPRHKITKRGQNVTFRCDPISEHNRLYWYRQTLGQGPEFLTYFQNEAQLEKSRLLSDRFSAERPKGSFSTLEIQRTEQGDSAMYLCASSYPGGPYEQYFGPGTRLTVT.

This clonotype came up many times. The V and J genes are TRBV27 and TRBJ2-7; 7 nucleotides line up with TRBD2. Trimming took 6 bases from V and 2 from J; bases not matched to a gene: 7. Germline loops: CDR1 MNHEY, CDR2 SMNVEV (reference sequence). The CDR3 contains 14 residues. DNA of the CDR3: TGTGCCAGCAGGAGCTACGGGAGGACCTACGAGCAGTACTTC. Translation: CASRSYGRTYEQYF.

This clonotype has a count of ten or more. J is TRBJ2-6 and V is TRBV28; D ambiguous. Between the trimmed V and J ends, which lost 7 bases and 4 bases, there was a span of 8 bases. Looked up from germline, CDR1 is MDHEN and CDR2 is SYDVKM. This CDR3 has 13 amino acids. CDR3 DNA sequence: TGTGCCAGCACTCTGAGAGGGGCCAACGTCCTGACTTTC. Its protein is CASTLRGANVLTF.

This clonotype was counted a few times. CDR3 sequence reads: CASSLGLTQYF. The CDR3 region has the DNA TGTGCCAGCAGTTTAGGTCTGACCCAGTACTTC. The genes are TRBV12-3 or TRBV12-4 and TRBJ2-5; D uncertain. This CDR3 comprises 11 residues. Trimming removed 1 base from V and 7 bases from J, with 4 bases in between.

This clonotype was found many times. V gene TRBV29-1 combines with J gene TRBJ1-1; the D gene is possibly TRBD1 (6 bases). Trimming left V 0 bases short and J 0 bases short, with 20 bases between. Germline CDR1 and CDR2: SQVTM and ANQGSEA. This CDR3 is 18 amino acids long. CDR3 in amino acids: CSVEDVNRVGSMNTEAFF. The CDR3 bases are TGCAGCGTTGAAGATGTGAACAGGGTTGGCTCAATGAACACTGAAGCTTTCTTT.

Many counts were recorded for this clonotype. CDR3 nucleotides: TGTGCCAGCAGCGACTCTAGCGGGGGGTACTACGAGCAGTACTTC. The encoded protein is CASSDSSGGYYEQYF. The chain uses TRBV7-6 and TRBJ2-7; 11 nucleotides match TRBD2. This CDR3 is built from 15 residues. The J segment lost 3 bases and the V segment lost 5 bases, leaving 6 bases of the junction unmatched. The germline V gene encodes CDR1 SGHVS and CDR2 FNYEAQ.

This clonotype came up a few times. The chain uses TRBV7-2 and TRBJ1-2; no reliable D call. The length of the CDR3 is 15 residues. CDR1 is SGHTA, CDR2 FQGNSA, per germline. CDR3 residues: CALRPDTLVNYGYTF. The DNA for the CDR3 is TGTGCTCTACGGCCAGACACCCTTGTAAACTATGGCTACACCTTC.

V usage is TRBV4-1 and J usage is TRBJ2-7; 9 bases line up with TRBD1. In germline, CDR1 is MGHRA, CDR2 YSYEKL. The CDR3 consists of 14 residues. The V and J ends lost 1 base and 5 bases, in that order; junction bases with no gene match: 3. DNA of the CDR3: TGCGCCAGCAGCCAAGGGACAGGGGACCACGAGCAGTACTTC. This codes for CASSQGTGDHEQYF.

This clonotype occurred many times. The chain carries TRBV7-9 and TRBJ2-7, with D perhaps assigned TRBD1 or TRBD2 (5 bases each). Germline V lookup: CDR1 SEHNR, CDR2 FQNEAQ (reference sequence). The germline V and J ends were trimmed by 5 bases and 4 bases, with 18 bases remaining between them. This CDR3 contains 15 residues. The CDR3 DNA follows: TGTGCCAGCAGCGATGTGTCGAGGGGTGTGTACGAGCAGTACTTC. Its protein is CASSDVSRGVYEQYF.

The gene calls are TRBV2 and TRBJ2-7, with 11 bases fitting TRBD2. V lost 6 bases to trimming and J lost 2 bases; unmatched junction nucleotides: 3. Germline V CDR1 and CDR2: SNHLY, FYNNEI. CDR3 length: 14 residues. CDR3 region: CASRGTSGAYEQYF. The DNA of the CDR3 is TGTGCCAGCAGAGGGACTAGCGGTGCCTACGAGCAGTACTTC.

The chain couples TRBV30 to TRBJ2-7; unclear D gene. Germline V gives CDR1 GTSNPN, CDR2 SVGIG (reference sequence). V lost 2 bases and J 0 bases, leaving 8 bases between the germline ends. The CDR3 totals 13 residues. The CDR3 nucleotides are TGTGCCTGGAGTAGGGATGTCTCCTACGAGCAGTACTTC. Translation: CAWSRDVSYEQYF.

This clonotype appeared many times. The J gene is TRBJ1-1, the V gene TRBV25-1, with unresolved D. The CDR3 is made up of 12 amino acids. Germline values: CDR1 MGHDK, CDR2 SYGVNS. Trimming removed 7 bases from V and 4 bases from J, with 10 bases in between. The CDR3 loop is CASKSVSTEAFF. The CDR3 coding sequence is TGTGCCAGCAAATCGGTCTCCACTGAAGCTTTCTTT. Using reference TRBV25-1 and TRBJ1-1 for the parts outside the CDR3, the full variable domain is EADIYQTPRYLVIGTGKKITLECSQTMGHDKMYWYQQDPGMELHLIHYSYGVNSTEKGDLSSESTVSRIRTEHFPLTLESARPSHTSQYLCASKSVSTEAFFGQGTRLTVV.

On this clonotype itself: A much bigger clone sits one base away, suggesting this may be a read error. The V and J genes are TRBV20-1 and TRBJ2-7; D remains ambiguous. Germline-derived CDR1 and CDR2 are DFQATT and SNEGSKA (reference sequence). The CDR3 contains 13 residues. The germline V and J ends were trimmed by 1 base and 1 base, with 8 bases remaining between them. The CDR3: CSARGWGSYEQYF. CDR3 in DNA: TGCAGTGCTAGAGGTTGGGGATCCTACGAGCAGTACTTC.

This clonotype was observed at least ten times. V is TRBV2 and J is TRBJ1-5, with D perhaps matching TRBD1 (6 bases). V lost 6 bases to trimming and J lost 7 bases, with 13 bases between them. The CDR3 covers 13 residues. Germline V CDR1 and CDR2: SNHLY, FYNNEI. In DNA, the CDR3 is TGTGCCAGCAGAGAACAGGGAGGGCAGCCCCAGCATTTT. Translating gives CASREQGGQPQHF.

This clonotype has at least ten counts. CDR3 loop: CASSWGTANYGYTF. The CDR3 DNA reads as TGTGCCAGCTCCTGGGGCACAGCTAACTATGGCTACACCTTC. V gene TRBV11-2 combines with J gene TRBJ1-2, with D possibly being TRBD1 (5 bases). CDR3 size: 14 residues. Germline V gives CDR1 SGHAT, CDR2 FQNNGV. Trimming pared 8 bases from V and 0 bases from J, leaving 13 bases between.

The chain carries TRBV12-3 or TRBV12-4 and TRBJ1-2; 7 positions agree with TRBD1. This CDR3 has 14 amino acids. J lost 4 bases, V lost 5 bases, and 7 bases had no gene match. This chain's CDR3 is CASSPQTGSYGYTF. CDR3 bases: TGTGCCAGCAGTCCCCAGACAGGGAGCTATGGCTACACCTTC.

In this sample, this clonotype turned up a few times. The J gene is TRBJ2-3, the V gene TRBV12-3 or TRBV12-4, with TRBD2 identical over 9 bases. V shed 6 bases and J 5 bases; nucleotides not matched to a gene: 9. The CDR3 is 15 residues long. The CDR3: CASSQGLAEGDTQYF. For the CDR3, the DNA is TGTGCCAGCAGCCAGGGACTAGCTGAAGGAGATACGCAGTATTTT.

This clonotype was detected a few times. The chain joins TRBV20-1 to TRBJ2-5; tentative D call: TRBD1 (6 bases). Germline-derived CDR1 and CDR2 are DFQATT and SNEGSKA (reference sequence). V dropped 8 bases and J dropped 10 bases, with 14 bases sitting between them. The CDR3 sequence is 10 residues long. The CDR3 reads CSSWGPDQYF. The CDR3 coding sequence is TGCAGTTCCTGGGGGCCGGACCAGTACTTC.

This clonotype was seen many times. The chain employs TRBV5-1 and TRBJ2-7, with unresolved D. The CDR3 runs to 15 residues. V shed 4 bases and J shed 1 base, with 15 bases lying between them. Germline loops: CDR1 SGHRS, CDR2 YFSETQ. The CDR3 loop is CASSTDAARSYEQYF. The CDR3 DNA is TGCGCCAGCAGCACGGACGCCGCGCGTTCCTACGAGCAGTACTTC. The full variable domain, completed using reference TRBV5-1 and TRBJ2-7, is KAGVTQTPRYLIKTRGQQVTLSCSPISGHRSVSWYQQTPGQGLQFLFEYFSETQRNKGNFPGRFSGRQFSNSRSEMNVSTLELGDSALYLCASSTDAARSYEQYFGPGTRLTVT.

With respect to this clonotype: The conserved phenylalanine or tryptophan is not found at the CDR3 terminus, so this likely reflects a read error. This chain connects TRBV12-3 or TRBV12-4 to TRBJ1-3; no clear D. The CDR3 runs to 15 residues. The V and J ends lost 3 bases and 4 bases respectively, with 13 bases between them. In DNA, the CDR3 is TGTGCCAGCAGTTTGGGTCCCTCGGGGGGAAACACCATATATTAT. Residues: CASSLGPSGGNTIYY.

This clonotype was seen many times. The chain employs TRBV18 and TRBJ1-2; 7 nucleotides line up with TRBD1. The germline gives CDR1 KGHSH, CDR2 LQKENI. V shed 0 bases, J shed 1 base, and the junction held 5 bases outside the gene matches. The CDR3 is 16 residues long. The CDR3 loop is CASSPPGGGLNYGYTF. CDR3 coding DNA: TGTGCCAGCTCACCACCGGGAGGGGGCCTTAACTATGGCTACACCTTC.

This clonotype was seen a handful of times. The V gene is TRBV28, the J gene TRBJ2-5; perhaps TRBD1 as D (5 bases). Germline V CDR1 and CDR2: MDHEN, SYDVKM. V lost 5 bases, J lost 0 bases, and 16 bases lay in between. CDR3 length equals 16 residues. The CDR3 loop is CASSVRDWGNQETQYF. The DNA of the CDR3 is TGTGCCAGCAGTGTCAGGGATTGGGGTAACCAAGAGACCCAGTACTTC.

The V gene is TRBV12-3 or TRBV12-4, the J gene TRBJ2-5, with D hard to call. This CDR3 spans 14 amino acids. Between the trimmed V and J ends, which lost 3 bases and 5 bases, there was a span of 13 bases. The CDR3 DNA reads as TGTGCCAGCAGTTTGTCAGCTGCGGCTGAGACCCAGTACTTC. This sequence encodes CASSLSAAAETQYF.

Many counts were recorded for this clonotype. The rearrangement links TRBV27 to TRBJ1-1; 8 bases fit TRBD1. Germline V CDR1 and CDR2: MNHEY, SMNVEV (reference sequence). Trimming removed 3 bases from V and 4 bases from J; junction bases left unmatched: 19. CDR3 size: 19 residues. The DNA of the CDR3 is TGTGCCAGCAGTTTCCTCCCGACAGGGGCTCTCCTGGTCCCCACTGAAGCTTTCTTT. Protein sequence: CASSFLPTGALLVPTEAFF.

The chain combines TRBV12-3 or TRBV12-4 with TRBJ1-5; 8 bases agree with TRBD1. The V segment lost 6 bases and the J segment 7 bases; nucleotides outside the gene matches: 14. The CDR3 consists of 16 residues. The CDR3 loop reads CASRPTGARGEQPQHF. CDR3 DNA: TGTGCCAGCAGACCGACAGGGGCGCGAGGTGAGCAGCCCCAGCATTTT.

This clonotype was counted many times. The chain has TRBV10-3 and TRBJ1-2, with 7 positions matching TRBD1. Germline assignment: CDR1 ENHRY and CDR2 SYGVKD. CDR3 length: 14 residues. The V gene end was trimmed by 4 bases and the J gene end by 3 bases; junction bases not matched to a gene: 5. The CDR3 here is CAISARGRDYGYTF. CDR3 sequence (DNA): TGTGCCATCAGTGCAAGGGGGCGCGACTATGGCTACACCTTC.